This is a list of T cell receptor beta chains from one sample in a study of CD8 T cells in Susac syndrome. One entry per CDR3 protein results from TCRdb running MiXCR on the immunoSEQ multiplex PCR reads. The sample records approximately 300,000 distinct CDR3 sequences, around 89% being singletons. Material for sequencing was CD8+ T cells from PBMCs. The receptors shown here come from a human donor with multiple sclerosis. Each CDR3 is given with its conserved first and last residue. The D gene is left open where the match is weak. Clone sizes are given selectively: once, few, many, or a class where the clone is expanded.

clone_size j_call v_call d_call cdr3_aa cdr3_nt
. TRBJ1-2 TRBV25-1 TRBD1 CASSLTGGTYGYTF TGTGCCAGCAGCCTGACAGGGGGAACCTATGGCTACACCTTC
. TRBJ1-1 TRBV29-1 TRBD1 CSADRDLEAFF TGCAGCGCTGACAGGGACCTTGAAGCTTTCTTT
. TRBJ2-3 TRBV24-1 TRBD2 CATSDSRLAASTDTQYF TGTGCCACCAGTGATTCCCGACTAGCGGCTAGCACAGATACGCAGTATTTT
once TRBJ2-2 TRBV29-1 TRBD2 CSAGLAGGTGELFF TGCAGCGCTGGACTAGCGGGGGGCACCGGGGAGCTGTTTTTT
. TRBJ2-5 TRBV7-2 TRBD2 CASSPGTSGLGSQYF TGTGCCAGCAGCCCCGGGACTAGCGGACTGGGGTCCCAGTACTTC
. TRBJ2-1 TRBV19 TRBD2 CASGLGGRAGASSEQFF TGTGCCAGTGGACTAGGCGGGAGAGCGGGAGCTTCATCTGAGCAGTTCTTC
few TRBJ2-5 TRBV7-2 TRBD1 CASSLAWQGARETQYF TGTGCCAGCAGCTTAGCTTGGCAGGGGGCCAGGGAGACCCAGTACTTC
once TRBJ2-1 TRBV4-3 . CASSQDAGNEQFF TGCGCCAGCAGCCAAGACGCTGGCAATGAGCAGTTCTTC
. TRBJ2-3 TRBV28 . CASSGADTDTQYF TGTGCCAGCAGTGGCGCGGACACAGATACGCAGTATTTT
once TRBJ1-2 TRBV27 . CASSLNWRAGYTF TGTGCCAGCAGTCTCAACTGGCGGGCCGGCTACACCTTC
few TRBJ2-7 TRBV6-1 TRBD1 CASRFSGQSPYEQYF TGTGCCAGCAGATTCTCGGGACAGTCTCCCTACGAGCAGTACTTC
few TRBJ2-3 TRBV2 TRBD2 CASTTGTSGEYF TGTGCCAGCACTACCGGGACTAGCGGGGAGTATTTT
. TRBJ2-3 TRBV7-2 TRBD2 CASSHGLAGERGTDTQYF TGTGCCAGCAGCCACGGACTAGCGGGGGAAAGGGGCACAGATACGCAGTATTTT
. TRBJ2-5 TRBV7-9 . CASSPPWGHKYQETQYF TGTGCCAGCAGCCCCCCATGGGGACACAAGTACCAAGAGACCCAGTACTTC
. TRBJ1-2 TRBV7-7 TRBD1 CASSPMVTGAYGYTF TGTGCTAGCAGCCCTATGGTCACAGGGGCCTATGGCTACACCTTC
. TRBJ1-3 TRBV30 . CAWATGGLANTIYF TGTGCCTGGGCCACCGGGGGGCTGGCAAACACCATATATTTT
. TRBJ2-7 TRBV4-3 . CASSQDRGGGHSYEQYF TGCGCCAGCAGCCAAGATCGAGGGGGAGGCCACTCCTACGAGCAGTACTTC
. TRBJ2-1 TRBV27 . CASSLTPYVEQFF TGTGCCAGCAGTCTAACCCCCTATGTAGAGCAGTTCTTC
once TRBJ2-1 TRBV28 TRBD2 CASSTTGLAGEYEQFF TGTGCCAGCAGCACCACTGGACTAGCGGGAGAATATGAGCAGTTCTTC
. TRBJ2-1 TRBV4-2 TRBD2 CASSSEGLAGDRVSSYNEQFF TGTGCCAGCAGTTCGGAGGGACTAGCTGGGGACCGAGTAAGCTCCTACAATGAGCAGTTCTTC
. TRBJ2-1 TRBV6-6 TRBD2 CASSQGLAGEDEQFF TGTGCCAGCAGTCAGGGGCTAGCGGGAGAAGATGAGCAGTTCTTC
. TRBJ2-7 TRBV20-1 . CSARTIGFYEQYF TGCAGTGCTAGAACAATCGGCTTCTACGAGCAGTACTTC
. TRBJ2-1 TRBV12-3/TRBV12-4 TRBD1 CASSRRDSYVYNEQFF TGTGCCAGCAGCCGCAGGGACAGCTACGTATACAATGAGCAGTTCTTC
. TRBJ2-7 TRBV20-1 TRBD2 CSARHSGSSSYEQYF TGCAGTGCTAGACATAGCGGGAGCTCCTCCTACGAGCAGTACTTC
. TRBJ2-3 TRBV20-1 . CSARDLGGSTDTQYF TGCAGTGCTAGAGATCTCGGCGGGTCCACAGATACGCAGTATTTT
. TRBJ2-3 TRBV4-3 . CASSQDWLGLFTDTQYF TGCGCCAGCAGCCAAGATTGGCTTGGGTTATTCACAGATACGCAGTATTTT
once TRBJ1-6 TRBV5-1 TRBD1 CASSLAYPGGDRGNSPLHF TGCGCCAGCAGCTTGGCGTATCCAGGTGGGGACAGGGGGAATTCACCCCTCCACTTT
few TRBJ1-3 TRBV27 . CASSARGSGNTIYF TGTGCCAGCAGTGCCAGGGGATCTGGAAACACCATATATTTT
. TRBJ2-2 TRBV11-2 . CASSSGHNTGELFF TGTGCCAGCAGCTCGGGACACAACACCGGGGAGCTGTTTTTT
. TRBJ2-1 TRBV9 TRBD2 CASSVDTLGGRIYNEQFF TGTGCCAGCAGCGTAGACACCCTTGGCGGGAGGATCTACAATGAGCAGTTCTTC
. TRBJ1-5 TRBV12-3/TRBV12-4 . CASSFPPLQPQHF TGTGCCAGCAGTTTTCCCCCTTTGCAGCCCCAGCATTTT
. TRBJ2-5 TRBV7-2 TRBD1 CASSSQGVQGETQYF TGTGCCAGCAGCTCGCAGGGGGTGCAGGGAGAGACCCAGTACTTC
few TRBJ2-1 TRBV4-1 . CASSQEWGNEQFF TGCGCCAGCAGCCAAGAGTGGGGGAACGAGCAGTTCTTC
. TRBJ2-7 TRBV3-1 . CASSPGDTAYEQYF TGTGCCAGCAGCCCCGGGGACACCGCCTACGAGCAGTACTTC
once TRBJ2-7 TRBV6-5 TRBD2 CASSYSGTIYEQYF TGTGCCAGCAGTTACTCCGGGACTATCTACGAGCAGTACTTC
. TRBJ1-1 TRBV28 . CASSFRGFFAEAFF TGTGCCAGCAGTTTTAGGGGGTTTTTCGCTGAAGCTTTCTTT
. TRBJ2-1 TRBV6-1 . CASSEDGASNEQFF TGTGCCAGCAGTGAAGATGGGGCCAGCAATGAGCAGTTCTTC
. TRBJ2-1 TRBV24-1 . CATSDIGGEQFF TGTGCCACCAGTGATATTGGCGGTGAGCAGTTCTTC
. TRBJ2-7 TRBV9 . CASSVGGGETYEQYF TGTGCCAGCAGCGTAGGGGGCGGCGAGACCTACGAGCAGTACTTC
. TRBJ1-1 TRBV12-3/TRBV12-4 . CASSLGGYGTEAFF TGTGCCAGCAGTTTAGGGGGGTACGGCACTGAAGCTTTCTTT
. TRBJ2-1 TRBV5-1 . CASSQQGAAPYNEQFF TGCGCCAGCAGCCAACAGGGTGCCGCACCCTACAATGAGCAGTTCTTC
. TRBJ1-1 TRBV13 TRBD1 CASSGQGAGNTEAFF TGTGCCAGCAGCGGACAGGGGGCAGGGAACACTGAAGCTTTCTTT
. TRBJ2-1 TRBV7-9 . CASSLTGLIYNEQFF TGTGCCAGCAGCTTAACCGGACTAATCTACAATGAGCAGTTCTTC
once TRBJ1-5 TRBV5-6 TRBD1 CASSLAGQGIVNQPQHF TGTGCCAGCAGCTTGGCGGGACAGGGGATAGTCAATCAGCCCCAGCATTTT
. TRBJ2-1 TRBV27 . CASSLSGPRGDNEQFF TGTGCCAGCAGTTTATCGGGGCCAAGAGGGGACAATGAGCAGTTCTTC
. TRBJ2-5 TRBV9 . CASSVGGNAETQYF TGTGCCAGCAGCGTAGGAGGGAACGCGGAGACCCAGTACTTC
few TRBJ2-7 TRBV7-6 . CASSLKPDDIYEQYF TGTGCCAGCAGCTTAAAACCAGACGACATTTACGAGCAGTACTTC
. TRBJ1-1 TRBV7-9 . CAIPSVGSEAFF TGTGCCATCCCTTCGGTCGGGTCTGAAGCTTTCTTT
. TRBJ2-1 TRBV4-3 . CASSPWQGQYNEQFF TGCGCCAGCAGCCCGTGGCAGGGGCAATACAATGAGCAGTTCTTC
once TRBJ2-1 TRBV4-3 TRBD2 CASSQGLAGMDEQFF TGCGCCAGCAGCCAAGGACTAGCGGGTATGGATGAGCAGTTCTTC
. TRBJ1-5 TRBV7-2 . CASSFTGLNQPQHF TGTGCCAGCAGCTTTACAGGGCTTAATCAGCCCCAGCATTTT